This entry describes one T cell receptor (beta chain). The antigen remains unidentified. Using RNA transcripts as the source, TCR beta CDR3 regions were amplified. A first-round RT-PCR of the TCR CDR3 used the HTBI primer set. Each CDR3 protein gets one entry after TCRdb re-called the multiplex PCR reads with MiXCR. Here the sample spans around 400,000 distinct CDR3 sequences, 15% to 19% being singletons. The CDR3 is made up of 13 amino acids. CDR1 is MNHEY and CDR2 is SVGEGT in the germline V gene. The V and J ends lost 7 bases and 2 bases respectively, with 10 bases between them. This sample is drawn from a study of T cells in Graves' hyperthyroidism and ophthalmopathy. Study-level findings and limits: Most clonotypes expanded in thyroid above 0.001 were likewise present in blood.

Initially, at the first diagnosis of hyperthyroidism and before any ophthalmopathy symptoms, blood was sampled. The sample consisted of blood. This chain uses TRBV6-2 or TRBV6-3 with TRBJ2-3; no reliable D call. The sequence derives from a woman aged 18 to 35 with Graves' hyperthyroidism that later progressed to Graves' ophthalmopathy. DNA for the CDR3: TGTGCCAGCAAAATTTGGACCACAGATACGCAGTATTTT. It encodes CASKIWTTDTQYF.